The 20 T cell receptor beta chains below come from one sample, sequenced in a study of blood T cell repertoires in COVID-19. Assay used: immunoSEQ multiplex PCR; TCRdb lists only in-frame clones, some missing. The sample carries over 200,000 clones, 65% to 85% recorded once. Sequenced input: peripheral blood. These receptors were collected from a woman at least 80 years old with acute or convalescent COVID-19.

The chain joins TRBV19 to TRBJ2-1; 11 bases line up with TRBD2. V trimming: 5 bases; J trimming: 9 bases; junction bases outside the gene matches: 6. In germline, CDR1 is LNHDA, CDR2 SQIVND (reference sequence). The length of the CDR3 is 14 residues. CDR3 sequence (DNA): TGTGCCAGTAGTCCGACTAGCGGGGTAGGTGAGCAGTTCTTC. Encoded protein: CASSPTSGVGEQFF.

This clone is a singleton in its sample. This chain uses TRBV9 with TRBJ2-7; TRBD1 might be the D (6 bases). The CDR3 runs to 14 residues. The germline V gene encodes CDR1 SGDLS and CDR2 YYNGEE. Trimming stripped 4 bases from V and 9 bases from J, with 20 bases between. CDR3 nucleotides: TGTGCCAGCAGCACGGATGCAGGGGTTAATTGGCAGTACTTC. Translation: CASSTDAGVNWQYF.

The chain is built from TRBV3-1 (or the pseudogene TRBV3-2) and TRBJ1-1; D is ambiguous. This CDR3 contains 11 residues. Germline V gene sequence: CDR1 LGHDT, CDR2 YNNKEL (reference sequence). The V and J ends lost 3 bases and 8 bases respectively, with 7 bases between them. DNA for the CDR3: TGTGCCAGCAGCCACCGTTCGGAAGCTTTCTTT. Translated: CASSHRSEAFF.

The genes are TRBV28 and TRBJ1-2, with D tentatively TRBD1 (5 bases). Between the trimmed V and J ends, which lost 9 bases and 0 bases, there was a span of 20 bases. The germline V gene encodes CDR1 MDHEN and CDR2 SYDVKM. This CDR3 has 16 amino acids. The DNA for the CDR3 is TGTGCCAGTTCTCTTACTGGGGCACCACCTAACTATGGCTACACCTTC. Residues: CASSLTGAPPNYGYTF.

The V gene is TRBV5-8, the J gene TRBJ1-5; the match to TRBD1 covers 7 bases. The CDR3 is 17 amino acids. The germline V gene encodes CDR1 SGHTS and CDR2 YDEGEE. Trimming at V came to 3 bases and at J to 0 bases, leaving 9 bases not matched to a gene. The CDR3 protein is CASSSFTGVNSNQPQHF. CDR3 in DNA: TGTGCCAGCAGCTCCTTTACAGGGGTTAATAGCAATCAGCCCCAGCATTTT.

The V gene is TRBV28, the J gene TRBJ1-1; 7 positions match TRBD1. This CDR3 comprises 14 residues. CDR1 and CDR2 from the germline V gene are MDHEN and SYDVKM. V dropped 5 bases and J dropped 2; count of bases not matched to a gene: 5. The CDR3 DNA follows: TGTGCCAGCAGTACCAGACAGGGCAACACTGAAGCTTTCTTT. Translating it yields CASSTRQGNTEAFF.

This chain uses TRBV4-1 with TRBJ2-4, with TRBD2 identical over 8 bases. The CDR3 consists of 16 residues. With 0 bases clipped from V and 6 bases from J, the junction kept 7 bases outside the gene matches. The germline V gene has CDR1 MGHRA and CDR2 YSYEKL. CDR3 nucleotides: TGCGCCAGCAGCCAAGATCGGGCAGCGGGGGTAAACATTCAGTACTTC. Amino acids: CASSQDRAAGVNIQYF.

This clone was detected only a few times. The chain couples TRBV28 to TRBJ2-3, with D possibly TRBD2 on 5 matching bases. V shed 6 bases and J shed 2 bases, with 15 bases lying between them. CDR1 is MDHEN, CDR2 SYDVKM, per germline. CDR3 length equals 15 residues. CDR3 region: CASSLPGLTTDTQYF. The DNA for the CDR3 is TGTGCCAGCAGCCTGCCCGGACTTACCACAGATACGCAGTATTTT.

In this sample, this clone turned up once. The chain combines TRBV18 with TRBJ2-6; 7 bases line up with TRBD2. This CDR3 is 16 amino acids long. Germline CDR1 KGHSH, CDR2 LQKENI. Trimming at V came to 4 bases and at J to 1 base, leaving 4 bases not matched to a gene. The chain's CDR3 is CASSQPGGSGANVLTF. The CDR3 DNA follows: TGTGCCAGCTCACAACCGGGGGGATCTGGGGCCAACGTCCTGACTTTC.

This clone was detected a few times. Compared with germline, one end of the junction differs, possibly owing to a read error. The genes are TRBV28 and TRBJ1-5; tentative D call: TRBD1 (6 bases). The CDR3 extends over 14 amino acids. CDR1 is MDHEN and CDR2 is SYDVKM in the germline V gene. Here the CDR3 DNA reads TGTGCCAGCAGAAGAAACAGGGCCTATCAACCCCAGCATTTT. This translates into CASRRNRAYQPQHF.

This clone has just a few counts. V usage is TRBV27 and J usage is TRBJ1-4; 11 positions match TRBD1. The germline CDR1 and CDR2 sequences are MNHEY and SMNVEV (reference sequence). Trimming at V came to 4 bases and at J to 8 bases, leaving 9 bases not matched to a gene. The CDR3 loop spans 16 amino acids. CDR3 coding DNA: TGTGCCAGCAGTTACATCGGACAGGGGGCGGGGGAAAAACTGTTTTTT. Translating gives CASSYIGQGAGEKLFF.

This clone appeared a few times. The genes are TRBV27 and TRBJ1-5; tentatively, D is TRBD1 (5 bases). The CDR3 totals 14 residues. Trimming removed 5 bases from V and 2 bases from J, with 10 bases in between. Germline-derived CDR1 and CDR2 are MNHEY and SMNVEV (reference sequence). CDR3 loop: CASSGGSGNQPQHF. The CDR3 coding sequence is TGTGCCAGCAGTGGGGGGTCGGGCAATCAGCCCCAGCATTTT.

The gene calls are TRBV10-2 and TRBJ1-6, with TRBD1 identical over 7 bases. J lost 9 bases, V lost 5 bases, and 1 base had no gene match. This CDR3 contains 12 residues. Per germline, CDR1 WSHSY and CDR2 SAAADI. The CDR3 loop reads CASSSGGSPLHF. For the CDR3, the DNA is TGCGCCAGCAGTTCAGGGGGTTCACCCCTCCACTTT.

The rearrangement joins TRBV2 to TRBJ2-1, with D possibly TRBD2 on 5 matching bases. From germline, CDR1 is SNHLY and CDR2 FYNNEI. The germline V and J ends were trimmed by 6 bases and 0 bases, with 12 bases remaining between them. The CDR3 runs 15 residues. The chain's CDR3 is CASSPDYHSYNEQFF. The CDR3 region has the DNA TGTGCCAGCAGCCCCGACTACCACTCCTACAATGAGCAGTTCTTC.

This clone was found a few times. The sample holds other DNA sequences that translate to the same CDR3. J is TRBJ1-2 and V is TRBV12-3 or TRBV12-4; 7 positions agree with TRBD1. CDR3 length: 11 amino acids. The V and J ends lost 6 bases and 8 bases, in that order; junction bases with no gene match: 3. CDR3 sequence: CASSLRGGYTF. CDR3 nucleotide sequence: TGTGCCAGCAGCCTCAGGGGGGGCTACACCTTC.

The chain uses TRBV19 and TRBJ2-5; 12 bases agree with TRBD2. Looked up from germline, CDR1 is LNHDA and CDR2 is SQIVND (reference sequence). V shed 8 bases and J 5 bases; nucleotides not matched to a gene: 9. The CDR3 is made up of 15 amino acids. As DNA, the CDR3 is TGTGCCAGTGGCCTAGCGGGAGGGTTTGGGGAGACCCAGTACTTC. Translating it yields CASGLAGGFGETQYF.

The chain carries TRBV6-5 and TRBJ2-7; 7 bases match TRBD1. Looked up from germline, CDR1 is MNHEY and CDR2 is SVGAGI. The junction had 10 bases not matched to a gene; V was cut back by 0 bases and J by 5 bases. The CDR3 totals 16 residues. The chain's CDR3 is CASSYSSQTGSHEQYF. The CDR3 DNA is TGTGCCAGCAGTTACTCGTCCCAGACAGGGTCCCACGAGCAGTACTTC.

CDR3 nucleotides: TGTGCCTGGGACAGGGGCTTCTCCTACGAGCAGTACTTC. Its protein product is CAWDRGFSYEQYF. The chain has TRBV30 and TRBJ2-7, with 8 bases matching TRBD1. V lost 5 bases and J lost 0; bases outside the gene matches: 3. Per the germline V gene, CDR1 is GTSNPN and CDR2 is SVGIG (reference sequence). This CDR3 has 13 residues.

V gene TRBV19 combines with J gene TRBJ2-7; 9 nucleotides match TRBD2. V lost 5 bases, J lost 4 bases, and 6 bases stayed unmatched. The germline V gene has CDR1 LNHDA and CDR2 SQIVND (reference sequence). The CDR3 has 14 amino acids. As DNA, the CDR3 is TGTGCCAGTAGTGCCGGGACTAGCCTTTACGAGCAGTACTTC. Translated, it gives CASSAGTSLYEQYF. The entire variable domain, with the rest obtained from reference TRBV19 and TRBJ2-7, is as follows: DGGITQSPKYLFRKEGQNVTLSCEQNLNHDAMYWYRQDPGQGLRLIYYSQIVNDFQKGDIAEGYSVSREKKESFPLTVTSAQKNPTAFYLCASSAGTSLYEQYFGPGTRLTVT.

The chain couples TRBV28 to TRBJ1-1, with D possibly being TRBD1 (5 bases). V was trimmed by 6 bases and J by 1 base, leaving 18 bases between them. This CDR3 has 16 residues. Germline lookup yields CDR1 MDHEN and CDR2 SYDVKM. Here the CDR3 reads CASSPLGVPSNTEAFF. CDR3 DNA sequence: TGTGCCAGCAGCCCCTTAGGGGTGCCCTCGAACACTGAAGCTTTCTTT.